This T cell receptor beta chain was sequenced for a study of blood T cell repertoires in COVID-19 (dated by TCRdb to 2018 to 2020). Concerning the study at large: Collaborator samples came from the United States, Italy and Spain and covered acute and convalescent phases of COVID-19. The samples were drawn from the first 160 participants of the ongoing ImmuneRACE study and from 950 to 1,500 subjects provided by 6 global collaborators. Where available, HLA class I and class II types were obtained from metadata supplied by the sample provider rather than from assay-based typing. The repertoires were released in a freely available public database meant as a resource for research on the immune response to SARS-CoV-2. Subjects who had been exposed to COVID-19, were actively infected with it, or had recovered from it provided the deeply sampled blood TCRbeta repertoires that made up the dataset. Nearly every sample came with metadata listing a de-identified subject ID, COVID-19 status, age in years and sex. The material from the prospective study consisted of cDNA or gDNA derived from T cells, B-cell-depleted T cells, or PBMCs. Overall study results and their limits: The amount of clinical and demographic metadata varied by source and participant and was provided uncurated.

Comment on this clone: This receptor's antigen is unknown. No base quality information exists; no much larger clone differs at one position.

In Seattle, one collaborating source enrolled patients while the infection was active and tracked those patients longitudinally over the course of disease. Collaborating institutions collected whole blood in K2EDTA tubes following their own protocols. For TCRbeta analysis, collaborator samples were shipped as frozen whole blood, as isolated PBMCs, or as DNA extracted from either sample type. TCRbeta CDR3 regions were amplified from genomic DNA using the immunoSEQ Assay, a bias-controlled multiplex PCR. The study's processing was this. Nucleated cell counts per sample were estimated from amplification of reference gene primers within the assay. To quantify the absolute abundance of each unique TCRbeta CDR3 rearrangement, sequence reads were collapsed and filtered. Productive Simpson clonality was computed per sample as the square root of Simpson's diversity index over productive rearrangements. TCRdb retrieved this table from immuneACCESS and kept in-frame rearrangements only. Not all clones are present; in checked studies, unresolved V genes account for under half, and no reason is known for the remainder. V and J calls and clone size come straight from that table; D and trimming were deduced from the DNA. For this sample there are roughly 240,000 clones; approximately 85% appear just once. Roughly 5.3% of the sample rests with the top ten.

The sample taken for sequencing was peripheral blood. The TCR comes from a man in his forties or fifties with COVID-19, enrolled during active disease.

Here the CDR3 is given as CASSRGQGGYTEAFF. The DNA is TGCGCCAGCAGCCGCGGACAGGGCGGATACACTGAAGCTTTCTTT. The receptor chain draws on TRBV4-3 and TRBJ1-1; TRBD1 lines up with 8 middle nucleotides. Sequences LGHNA (CDR1) and YSLEER (CDR2) are obtained from the germline V gene. The V end gives up 4 bases and the J end 3 bases, leaving 7 bases in the junction not matched to a gene. The CDR3, cysteine through phenylalanine, is 15 amino acids long. The kept DNA is CDR3 alone, 45 bases in frame from the first base.